This TCR beta chain was captured in a study of T-cell reconstitution after alpha-beta-depleted transplantation in children. Study conclusions and caveats: One year after transplant, T-cell counts and diversity came mostly from newly produced T cells. Surviving recipient T cells and thymic progenitors accounted for the high day-60 TCRbeta diversity observed in some patients. Roughly two months post-transplant, alpha-beta T cells reportedly originated from several hundred graft clones that had expanded.

During its preparation, the TCRbeta library received unique molecular identifiers. TCRdb reprocessed the PCR reads via MiXCR and lists one record per CDR3 protein. This sample has about 980,000 distinct CDR3 sequences, with roughly 29% found just once. Turning to this clonotype: Its antigen remains unknown.

Germline V gene lookup returns CDR1 SGHRS and CDR2 YFSETQ. The CDR3 is 16 amino acids. Trimming left V 0 bases short and J 1 base short, with 14 bases between. This chain joins TRBV5-1 and TRBJ2-7, with unresolved D. This sequence was found in a boy in the first two years of life who had a stem cell transplant for SCID, so the T cells may come from the graft donor. The starting material was PBMCs, mostly from graft donor cells, obtained 360 days after TCRalphabeta/CD19-depleted stem cell transplant. The CDR3 DNA is TGCGCCAGCAGCTTGGTGGCGACCACGAGATCCTACGAGCAGTACTTC. Its translation is CASSLVATTRSYEQYF.